This TCR beta chain was sequenced during a study of CD8 T cells in Susac syndrome. When the RNA was reverse transcribed, random hexamers were used with an input of about 0.5 to 1 ug. The immunoSEQ assay covered 54 Vbeta and 13 Jbeta segments for CDR3. TCRdb fed the immunoSEQ multiplex PCR reads into MiXCR, producing one record per CDR3 protein. This sample has 250,000 or so distinct CDR3 sequences, with 90% to 95% found just once. V lost 6 bases to trimming and J lost 2 bases, with 13 bases between them. This CDR3 has 14 residues. The receptor was derived from a human donor with multiple sclerosis. Sequenced: CD4+ T cells from PBMCs. The chain is built from TRBV12-3 or TRBV12-4 and TRBJ2-5; D might be TRBD1 or TRBD2, each matching 6 bases. The CDR3 loop reads CASRRGDTQETQYF. The DNA for the CDR3 is TGTGCCAGCAGAAGGGGGGATACGCAAGAGACCCAGTACTTC.